This T cell receptor beta chain comes out of a study of cytomegalovirus exposure and HLA in healthy donors. There are 14 residues in the CDR3. V was cut by 7 bases and J by 2 bases, with 12 bases left in between. The V gene's germline CDR1 is MDHEN and CDR2 SYDVKM. Primers for the PCR totalled 60 Vbeta and 13 Jbeta. Clones were sequenced by immunoSEQ multiplex PCR, and TCRdb holds only the in-frame ones, with some missing. The sample carries about 92,000 clones, approximately 84% recorded once. V usage is TRBV28 and J usage is TRBJ2-1; D unresolved. The TCR sequence derives from a woman aged 18-29 years in good health and CMV-seropositive. Sequencing was performed on PBMCs. CDR3 protein: CASKLVEAYNEQFF. CDR3 nucleotide sequence: TGTGCCAGCAAGTTAGTTGAGGCCTACAATGAGCAGTTCTTC.